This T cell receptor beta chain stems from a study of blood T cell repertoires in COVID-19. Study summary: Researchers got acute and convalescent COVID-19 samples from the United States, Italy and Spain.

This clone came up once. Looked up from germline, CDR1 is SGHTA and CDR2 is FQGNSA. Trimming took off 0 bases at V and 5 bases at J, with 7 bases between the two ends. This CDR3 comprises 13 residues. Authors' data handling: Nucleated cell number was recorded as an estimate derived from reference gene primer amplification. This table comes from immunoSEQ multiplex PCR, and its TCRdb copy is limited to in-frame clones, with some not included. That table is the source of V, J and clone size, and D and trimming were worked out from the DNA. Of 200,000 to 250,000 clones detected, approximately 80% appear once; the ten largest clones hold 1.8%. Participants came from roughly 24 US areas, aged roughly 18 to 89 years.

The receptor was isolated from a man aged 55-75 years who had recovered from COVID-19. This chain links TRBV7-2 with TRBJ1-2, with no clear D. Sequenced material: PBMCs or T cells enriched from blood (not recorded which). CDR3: CASSLAGGYGYTF. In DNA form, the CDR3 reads TGTGCCAGCAGCTTAGCGGGAGGGTATGGCTACACCTTC. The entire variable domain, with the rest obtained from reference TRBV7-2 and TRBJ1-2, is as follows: GAGVSQSPSNKVTEKGKDVELRCDPISGHTALYWYRQSLGQGLEFLIYFQGNSAPDKSGLPSDRFSAERTGGSVSTLTIQRTQQEDSAVYLCASSLAGGYGYTFGSGTRLTVV.